This T cell receptor beta chain is drawn from a study of a mutant IDH1 vaccine in newly diagnosed glioma. Study in general: The treated group averaged approximately 42 years old and was about 60% male, roughly 38% female.

This sample's time point: week 47, end of study. The content of each vaccine dose was 300 ug of mutant IDH1 20-mer peptide, and topical imiquimod accompanied it. Turning to this clone: Its cognate antigen is unknown.

The assay was immunoSEQ multiplex PCR, and TCRdb's table has in-frame clones only and misses some. The sample has about 62,000 clones, 80% to 85% seen once. The sequences come from PBMCs, collected from a glioma patient whose treatment included an IDH1 peptide vaccine. The clonotype originates from a man aged 25 to 45 with glioma.

The CDR3 here is CASSEGGRQDYEQYF. DNA for the CDR3: TGCGCCAGCAGTGAAGGGGGGAGGCAGGACTACGAGCAGTACTTC. The V call is TRBV10-1, the J call TRBJ2-5; D tentatively fits TRBD1 or TRBD2 (6 bases each). TRBJ2-7 matches the DNA end more closely, so the J call is doubtful. From germline, CDR1 is WNHNN and CDR2 SYGVQD (reference sequence). The CDR3 covers 15 residues.